The entry below describes one T cell receptor beta chain. These data originate in a study of blood T cell repertoires in COVID-19. Germline V gene sequence: CDR1 SEHNR, CDR2 FQNEAQ (reference sequence). The CDR3 sequence is 15 residues long. The V gene end was trimmed by 1 base and the J gene end by 7 bases; junction bases not matched to a gene: 4. Clones were sequenced by immunoSEQ multiplex PCR, and TCRdb holds only the in-frame ones, with some missing. The sample lists roughly 700,000 clones, around 89% seen once, with about 0.24% in the top ten. The sequenced sample consisted of peripheral blood. This clonotype was sampled from a woman between 18 and 29 years old with acute or convalescent COVID-19. The chain uses TRBV7-9 and TRBJ1-6; 7 bases align to TRBD1. The CDR3 DNA sequence: TGTGCCAGCAGCTTAGGAGGGGGCGGGAATTCACCCCTCCACTTT. Translated, it gives CASSLGGGGNSPLHF.